Listed here is a single T cell receptor beta chain. The sample belongs to a study of blood T cells in healthy people across ages. For the second PCR, which ran for roughly 6 to 11 cycles, a sample-barcoded 5' primer and a J-beta primer mix were used. TCRdb passed the 5' RACE reads through MiXCR, listing each CDR3 protein once. The table records roughly 1.7 million distinct CDR3 sequences, roughly 32% of them present only once. The CDR3 totals 13 residues. Unmatched junction bases numbered 4, after V lost 5 bases and J lost 5 bases. CDR1 is SQVTM, CDR2 ANQGSEA, per germline. The material sequenced was blood. This sequence joins TRBV29-1 and TRBJ1-4; 8 positions match TRBD1. The TCR originated in a woman in her twenties or thirties in good health. CDR3 bases: TGCAGCGTTCGGACAGGGACAAATGAAAAACTGTTTTTT. The encoded protein is CSVRTGTNEKLFF.